Given below is one TCR beta chain in context. Its specificity is unknown. The sample originates from a study of immune evolution from preneoplasia to lung adenocarcinoma. The CDR3 totals 12 residues. Germline V lookup: CDR1 MNHNS, CDR2 SASEGT. The germline V and J ends were trimmed by 7 bases and 2 bases, with 9 bases remaining between them. TCRdb keeps only in-frame clones here, not all; method: immunoSEQ multiplex PCR. Of 20,000 to 30,000 clones in the sample, about three quarters were seen once. General study points: Clonality was highest in normal lung, lower in later-stage lesions apparently. Highest clonality occurred in KRAS-mutant, not EGFR-mutant or double wild-type, nodules. Normal lung had the highest top T cell clone frequencies.

The receptor was isolated from a person between 60 and 70 years old with invasive lung adenocarcinoma. Some clones in this sample may be carry-over from other donors' samples. Sequenced material: FFPE invasive lung adenocarcinoma tissue. The rearrangement joins TRBV6-1 to TRBJ2-7, with D possibly TRBD2 on 5 matching bases. The CDR3 nucleotides are TGTGCCAGCAAACTAGATACCTACGAGCAGTACTTC. It encodes CASKLDTYEQYF.